Sequencing of this T cell receptor (beta chain) was carried out in a study of type 1 regulatory T cells. Study background: An in vitro protocol generated T-allo10, a Tr1-enriched, alloantigen-specific CD4 T cell product. Overall study findings and caveats: Compared with non-type 1 regulatory T cells, type 1 regulatory T cells showed a more restricted TCR repertoire.

As to this clonotype: Its target is not known.

From germline, CDR1 is ENHRY and CDR2 SYGVKD. Trimming took 5 bases from V and 1 from J, leaving 5 bases between them. The CDR3 contains 13 residues. From the reads, TCRdb called clonotypes with MiXCR, one entry per CDR3 protein. The sample has tens of thousands of distinct CDR3 sequences, approximately 60% seen once. This receptor was obtained from a human donor in good health. The gene calls are TRBV10-3 and TRBJ2-2; D ambiguous. The sample consisted of cultured non-Tr1 T cells, either the whole culture or a sorted T cell fraction (not recorded which). The CDR3 loop reads CAISSGNTGELFF. DNA of the CDR3: TGTGCCATCAGTTCCGGGAACACCGGGGAGCTGTTTTTT.